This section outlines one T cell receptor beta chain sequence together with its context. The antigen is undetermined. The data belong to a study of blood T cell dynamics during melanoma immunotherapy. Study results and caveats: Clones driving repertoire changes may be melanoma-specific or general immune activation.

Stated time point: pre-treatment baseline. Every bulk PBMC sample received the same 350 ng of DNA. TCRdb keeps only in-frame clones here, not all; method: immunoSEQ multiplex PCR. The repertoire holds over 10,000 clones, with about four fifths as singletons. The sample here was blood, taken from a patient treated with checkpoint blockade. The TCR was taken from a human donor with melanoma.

This CDR3 reads CASSYSRDISGELFF. CDR3 coding DNA: TGTGCCAGCAGTTACTCAAGGGACATATCCGGGGAGCTGTTTTTT. The chain carries TRBV6-5 and TRBJ2-2, with D possibly TRBD1 on 6 matching bases. V was trimmed by 0 bases and J by 6 bases, leaving 11 bases between them. Germline V CDR1 and CDR2: MNHEY, SVGAGI. The CDR3 length is 15 residues.